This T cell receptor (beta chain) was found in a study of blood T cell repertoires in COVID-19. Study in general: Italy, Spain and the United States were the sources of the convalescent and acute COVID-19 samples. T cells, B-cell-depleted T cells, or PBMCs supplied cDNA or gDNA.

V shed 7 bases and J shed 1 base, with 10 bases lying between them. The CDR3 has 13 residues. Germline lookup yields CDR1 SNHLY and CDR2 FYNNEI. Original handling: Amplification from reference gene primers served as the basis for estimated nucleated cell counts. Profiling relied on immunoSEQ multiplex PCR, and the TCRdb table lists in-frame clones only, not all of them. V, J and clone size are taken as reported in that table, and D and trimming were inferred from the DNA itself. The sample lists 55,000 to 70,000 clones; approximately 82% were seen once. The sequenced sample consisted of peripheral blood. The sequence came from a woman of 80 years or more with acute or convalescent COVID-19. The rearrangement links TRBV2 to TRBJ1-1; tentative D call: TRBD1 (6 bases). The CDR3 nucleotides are TGTGCCAGCAAGGGACAAGCGAACACTGAAGCTTTCTTT. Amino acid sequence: CASKGQANTEAFF.